These 20 T cell receptor beta chains were sequenced from one sample in a study of OX40 agonist ivuxolimab in advanced cancers. This table comes from immunoSEQ multiplex PCR, and its TCRdb copy is limited to in-frame clones, with some not included. The repertoire holds fewer than 75,000 clones, with around 89% as singletons. This material consisted of CD4+ or CD8+ T cells sorted from blood, taken in a trial of the OX40 agonist ivuxolimab. These receptor sequences come from an adult with an advanced solid tumor such as melanoma, head and neck, liver or kidney cancer.

V is TRBV19 and J is TRBJ1-4; tentatively, D is TRBD1 (5 bases). Germline V gene lookup returns CDR1 LNHDA and CDR2 SQIVND (reference sequence). The CDR3 loop spans 16 amino acids. V was clipped by 0 bases and J by 5 bases, with 13 bases between them. CDR3 nucleotide sequence: TGTGCCAGTAGTATAGAGCCGGGACCGAGGAATGAAAAACTGTTTTTT. It codes for CASSIEPGPRNEKLFF.

V usage is TRBV18 and J usage is TRBJ2-5; TRBD2 agrees at 11 bases. The CDR3 loop spans 18 amino acids. Germline values: CDR1 KGHSH, CDR2 LQKENI. V shed 2 bases, J shed 1 base, and the junction held 9 bases outside the gene matches. The DNA for the CDR3 is TGTGCCAGCTCACCAAGGACTAGCGGGCGTACTTTCCAAGAGACCCAGTACTTC. Translating it yields CASSPRTSGRTFQETQYF.

The rearrangement uses TRBV19 and TRBJ1-5; D unresolved. With 0 bases removed from V and 8 bases from J, the gap between germline ends came to 5 bases. Germline V gene lookup returns CDR1 LNHDA and CDR2 SQIVND (reference sequence). This CDR3 contains 12 residues. CDR3 region: CASSIEVKPQHF. The CDR3, as DNA: TGTGCCAGTAGTATAGAAGTGAAGCCCCAGCATTTT.

This chain uses TRBV5-6 with TRBJ1-3; TRBD1 might be the D (6 bases). Germline V gene data show CDR1 as SGHDT and CDR2 as YYEEEE. CDR3 length equals 16 residues. Between the trimmed V and J ends, which lost 0 bases and 0 bases, there was a span of 10 bases. CDR3 amino acids: CASSLVRTVSGNTIYF. In DNA, the CDR3 is TGTGCCAGCAGCTTGGTAAGGACAGTCTCTGGAAACACCATATATTTT.

V gene TRBV6-5 combines with J gene TRBJ1-1; no firm D call. The germline gives CDR1 MNHEY, CDR2 SVGAGI. The CDR3 runs 13 residues. Deletions cut 4 bases from V and 0 bases from J, with 6 bases between. In DNA, the CDR3 is TGTGCCAGCAGTTCGACACTGAACACTGAAGCTTTCTTT. Its translation: CASSSTLNTEAFF.

The chain uses TRBV27 and TRBJ2-2; TRBD2 matches at 10 bases. CDR1 and CDR2 (germline): MNHEY, SMNVEV (reference sequence). The CDR3 length is 15 residues. After removal of 7 bases from V and 1 base from J, the junction contained 3 bases not matched to a gene. CDR3 region: CASTLAGGNTGELFF. CDR3 DNA sequence: TGTGCCAGCACCTTAGCGGGAGGGAACACCGGGGAGCTGTTTTTT.

This chain's CDR3 is CASLAGVSDTQYF. The CDR3 DNA follows: TGTGCCAGCTTAGCGGGAGTGTCAGATACGCAGTATTTT. The V gene is TRBV18, the J gene TRBJ2-3; the match to TRBD2 covers 9 bases. This CDR3 has 13 amino acids. The V gene's germline CDR1 is KGHSH and CDR2 LQKENI. Losses at the gene ends were 7 bases for V and 4 bases for J; bases not matched to a gene: 3.

The chain recombines TRBV25-1 with TRBJ1-4, with 7 nucleotides matching TRBD1. The CDR3 loop spans 18 amino acids. Per germline, CDR1 MGHDK and CDR2 SYGVNS. Germline trimming cut 4 bases from V and 0 bases from J; bases unmatched to any gene: 11. The CDR3 coding sequence is TGTGCCAGCAGTGGAGGAACAGGGGTTCTTGCAACTAATGAAAAACTGTTTTTT. It specifies CASSGGTGVLATNEKLFF. Combining the CDR3 with reference TRBV25-1 and TRBJ1-4 gives the whole variable domain EADIYQTPRYLVIGTGKKITLECSQTMGHDKMYWYQQDPGMELHLIHYSYGVNSTEKGDLSSESTVSRIRTEHFPLTLESARPSHTSQYLCASSGGTGVLATNEKLFFGSGTQLSVL.

The V call is TRBV10-3, the J call TRBJ2-3, with 8 bases matching TRBD1. The trim removed 7 bases at V and 4 bases at J, leaving 7 bases unmatched. CDR3 size: 14 residues. Germline CDR1 and CDR2: ENHRY and SYGVKD. In DNA form, the CDR3 reads TGTGCCATCAAAGGCCAGGGGGCGTCAGATACGCAGTATTTT. It yields the protein CAIKGQGASDTQYF.

The genes are TRBV6-5 and TRBJ1-1, with unresolved D. This CDR3 spans 14 amino acids. V lost 0 bases to trimming and J lost 4 bases, with 9 bases between them. Germline V gene sequence: CDR1 MNHEY, CDR2 SVGAGI. The CDR3 protein is CASSYSTRGTEAFF. The CDR3 DNA reads TGTGCCAGCAGTTACTCGACGCGGGGCACTGAAGCTTTCTTT.

The V and J genes are TRBV5-1 and TRBJ1-5, with TRBD1 as a possible D gene (5 bases). The CDR3 length is 14 residues. Per the germline V gene, CDR1 is SGHRS and CDR2 is YFSETQ. V was cut by 3 bases and J by 5 bases, with 12 bases left in between. Here the CDR3 reads CASSYGGRDQPQHF. The DNA of the CDR3 is TGCGCCAGCAGCTACGGGGGTAGGGATCAGCCCCAGCATTTT.

The chain combines TRBV5-1 with TRBJ2-1, with a possible D match to TRBD2 (7 bases). V shed 7 bases and J shed 8 bases, with 22 bases lying between them. Germline assignment: CDR1 SGHRS and CDR2 YFSETQ. The CDR3 covers 15 residues. As DNA, the CDR3 is TGCGCCAGCTCCACTGGGGGGGCGCGGGTGGATGAGCAGTTCTTC. This translates into CASSTGGARVDEQFF.

The chain carries TRBV28 and TRBJ1-2; a weak D match, TRBD1 (5 bases). V was clipped by 3 bases and J by 6 bases, with 14 bases between them. Germline values: CDR1 MDHEN, CDR2 SYDVKM. There are 14 residues in the CDR3. The CDR3 DNA is TGTGCCAGCAGTTTTCTGGGGGGGATGAATGGCTACACCTTC. Its protein is CASSFLGGMNGYTF.

The V and J genes are TRBV23-1 and TRBJ2-5, with D maybe TRBD2 (6 bases). TRBV23-1 is an ORF, and what it does is uncertain. Trimming pared 0 bases from V and 2 bases from J, leaving 10 bases between. This CDR3 has 15 amino acids. In nucleotides, the CDR3 is TGCGCCAGCAGTCAATCGGGGCGGGGACAAGAGACCCAGTACTTC. This encodes CASSQSGRGQETQYF.

The chain employs TRBV5-1 and TRBJ2-3; D is perhaps TRBD1 (6 bases). Germline V CDR1 and CDR2: SGHRS, YFSETQ. This CDR3 region has 15 residues. V lost 1 base and J 9 bases, leaving 18 bases between the germline ends. CDR3 DNA: TGCGCCAGCAGCTTGTTAGGGGACACGACGGGCACGCAGTATTTT. The encoded protein is CASSLLGDTTGTQYF.

The V gene is TRBV11-2, the J gene TRBJ1-1; D may be TRBD1 (5 bases). The length of the CDR3 is 14 residues. Germline V gene lookup returns CDR1 SGHAT and CDR2 FQNNGV. The ends were cut back, 0 bases at V and 6 bases at J, with 11 bases in the middle. The DNA for the CDR3 is TGTGCCAGCAGCTTAGATCGGGGGAGTTCTGAAGCTTTCTTT. Translated, it gives CASSLDRGSSEAFF.

The V gene is TRBV7-9, the J gene TRBJ2-5; 9 nucleotides agree with TRBD2. Germline V CDR1 and CDR2: SEHNR, FQNEAQ (reference sequence). J was trimmed by 2 bases and V by 11 bases; bases with no gene match: 9. This CDR3 is 14 amino acids long. CDR3 in DNA: TGTGCCGTGAATGGGGGACTAGCACAAGAGACCCAGTACTTC. Translating gives CAVNGGLAQETQYF. The full variable domain, in which reference TRBV7-9 and TRBJ2-5 provide the parts outside the CDR3, is DTGVSQNPRHKITKRGQNVTFRCDPISEHNRLYWYRQTLGQGPEFLTYFQNEAQLEKSRLLSDRFSAERPKGSFSTLEIQRTEQGDSAMYLCAVNGGLAQETQYFGPGTRLLVL.

The J gene is TRBJ1-1, the V gene TRBV29-1, with D hard to call. Germline lookup yields CDR1 SQVTM and CDR2 ANQGSEA. CDR3 length: 13 residues. The V end was cut by 4 bases, the J end by 3 bases, with 12 bases between. The CDR3 here is CSVGHSLDTEAFF. DNA for the CDR3: TGCAGCGTTGGGCACAGTTTGGACACTGAAGCTTTCTTT. Full variable domain (missing parts from reference TRBV29-1 and TRBJ1-1): SAVISQKPSRDICQRGTSLTIQCQVDSQVTMMFWYRQQPGQSLTLIATANQGSEATYESGFVIDKFPISRPNLTFSTLTVSNMSPEDSSIYLCSVGHSLDTEAFFGQGTRLTVV.

The gene calls are TRBV5-1 and TRBJ2-7; D may be TRBD1 (5 bases). In germline, CDR1 is SGHRS, CDR2 YFSETQ. Trimming removed 4 bases from V and 0 bases from J, with 17 bases in between. This CDR3 comprises 16 residues. The CDR3 DNA reads TGCGCCAGCAGCCGACTCCCTACAGGCAGCTCCTACGAGCAGTACTTC. Translated, it gives CASSRLPTGSSYEQYF. The full variable domain, completed using reference TRBV5-1 and TRBJ2-7, is KAGVTQTPRYLIKTRGQQVTLSCSPISGHRSVSWYQQTPGQGLQFLFEYFSETQRNKGNFPGRFSGRQFSNSRSEMNVSTLELGDSALYLCASSRLPTGSSYEQYFGPGTRLTVT.

This chain connects TRBV28 to TRBJ1-5; D remains unclear. V was pared by 3 bases and J by 1 base, with 10 bases between. Germline V gives CDR1 MDHEN, CDR2 SYDVKM. CDR3 size: 15 residues. The CDR3: CASSFEDWSNQPQHF. The DNA for the CDR3 is TGTGCCAGCAGTTTTGAGGACTGGAGCAATCAGCCCCAGCATTTT.